The entry that follows covers one T cell receptor beta chain sequence. J gave up 3 bases and V 4 bases, and 5 bases lay outside the gene matches. Germline V CDR1 and CDR2: KGHSH, LQKENI. This CDR3 has 16 amino acids. This entry comes from a study of blood T cell repertoires in COVID-19. Libraries were prepared by immunoSEQ multiplex PCR; TCRdb keeps only in-frame clonotypes and omits some of them. The data contain 340,000 or so clones, around 83% of them singletons. This TCR came from a man aged 25 to 40 with active or convalescent COVID-19. The sequencing sample was made of peripheral blood. The chain is built from TRBV18 and TRBJ2-3; TRBD2 matches at 12 bases. The CDR3 loop reads CASSLLTSGSTDTQYF. In DNA, the CDR3 is TGTGCCAGCTCACTCCTGACTAGCGGGAGTACAGATACGCAGTATTTT.